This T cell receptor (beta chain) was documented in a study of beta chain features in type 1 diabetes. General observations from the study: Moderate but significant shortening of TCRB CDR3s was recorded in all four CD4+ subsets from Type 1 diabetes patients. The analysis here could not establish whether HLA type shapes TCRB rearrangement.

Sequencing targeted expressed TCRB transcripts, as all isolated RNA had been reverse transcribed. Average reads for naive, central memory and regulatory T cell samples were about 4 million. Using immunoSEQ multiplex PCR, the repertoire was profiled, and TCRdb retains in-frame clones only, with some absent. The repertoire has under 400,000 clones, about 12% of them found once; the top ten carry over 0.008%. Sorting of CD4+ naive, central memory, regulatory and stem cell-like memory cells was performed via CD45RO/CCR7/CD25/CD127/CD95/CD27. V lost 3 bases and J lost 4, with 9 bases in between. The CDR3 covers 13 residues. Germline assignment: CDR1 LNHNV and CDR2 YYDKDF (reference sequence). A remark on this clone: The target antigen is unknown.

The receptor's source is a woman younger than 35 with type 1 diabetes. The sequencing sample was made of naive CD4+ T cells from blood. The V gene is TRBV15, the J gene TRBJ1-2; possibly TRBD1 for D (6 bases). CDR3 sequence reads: CATSSGGGYGYTF. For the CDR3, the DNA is TGTGCCACCAGCAGTGGGGGCGGCTATGGCTACACCTTC.